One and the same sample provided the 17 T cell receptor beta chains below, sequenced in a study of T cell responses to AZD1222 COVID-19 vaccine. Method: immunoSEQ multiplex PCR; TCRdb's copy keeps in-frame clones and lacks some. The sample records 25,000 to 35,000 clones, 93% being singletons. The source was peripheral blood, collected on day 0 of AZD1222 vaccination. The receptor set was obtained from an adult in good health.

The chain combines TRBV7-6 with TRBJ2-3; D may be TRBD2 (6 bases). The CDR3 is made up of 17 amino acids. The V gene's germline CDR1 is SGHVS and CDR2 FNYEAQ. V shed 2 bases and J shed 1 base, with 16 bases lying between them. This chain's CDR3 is CASSLRVGRIGTDTQYF. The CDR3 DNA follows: TGTGCCAGCAGCTTACGGGTAGGGAGGATAGGCACAGATACGCAGTATTTT.

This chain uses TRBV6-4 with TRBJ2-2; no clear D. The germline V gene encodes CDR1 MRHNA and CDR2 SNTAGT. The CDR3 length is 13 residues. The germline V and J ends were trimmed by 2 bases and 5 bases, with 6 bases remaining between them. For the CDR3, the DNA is TGTGCCAGCAGTGACAGTGGGACCGGGGAGCTGTTTTTT. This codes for CASSDSGTGELFF.

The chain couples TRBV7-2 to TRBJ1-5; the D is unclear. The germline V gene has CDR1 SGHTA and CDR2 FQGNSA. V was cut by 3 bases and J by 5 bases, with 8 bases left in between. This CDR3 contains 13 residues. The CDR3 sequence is CASSLVDDQPQHF. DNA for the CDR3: TGTGCCAGCAGCTTGGTCGACGATCAGCCCCAGCATTTT.

The CDR3 region is CAWRWGRSEDGTAVYGYTF. CDR3 nucleotides: TGTGCCTGGAGATGGGGCCGGTCTGAAGACGGGACAGCGGTCTATGGCTACACCTTC. The gene calls are TRBV30 and TRBJ1-2, with TRBD1 matching over 7 bases. The germline gives CDR1 GTSNPN, CDR2 SVGIG (reference sequence). The V gene end was trimmed by 3 bases and the J gene end by 4 bases; junction bases not matched to a gene: 23. The CDR3 extends over 19 amino acids.

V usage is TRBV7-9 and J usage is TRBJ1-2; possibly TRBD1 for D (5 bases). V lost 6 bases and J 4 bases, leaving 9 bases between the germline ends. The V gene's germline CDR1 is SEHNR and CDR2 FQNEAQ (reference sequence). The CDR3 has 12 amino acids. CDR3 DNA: TGTGCCAGCAGGGGACGGACCTATGGCTACACCTTC. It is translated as CASRGRTYGYTF. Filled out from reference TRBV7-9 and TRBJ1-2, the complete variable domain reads DTGVSQNPRHKITKRGQNVTFRCDPISEHNRLYWYRQTLGQGPEFLTYFQNEAQLEKSRLLSDRFSAERPKGSFSTLEIQRTEQGDSAMYLCASRGRTYGYTFGSGTRLTVV.

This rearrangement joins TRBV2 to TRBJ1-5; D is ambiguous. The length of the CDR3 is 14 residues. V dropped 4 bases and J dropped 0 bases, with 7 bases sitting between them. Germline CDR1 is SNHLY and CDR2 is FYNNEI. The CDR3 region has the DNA TGTGCCAGCAGTGGCGATAGTAGCAATCAGCCCCAGCATTTT. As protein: CASSGDSSNQPQHF.

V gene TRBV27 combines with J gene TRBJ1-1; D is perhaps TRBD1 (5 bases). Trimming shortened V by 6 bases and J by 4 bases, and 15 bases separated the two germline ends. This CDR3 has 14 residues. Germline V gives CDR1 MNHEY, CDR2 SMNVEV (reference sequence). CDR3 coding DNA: TGTGCCAGCAGATCCCAGGGAGGTGTCACTGAAGCTTTCTTT. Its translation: CASRSQGGVTEAFF.

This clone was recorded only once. CDR3 sequence: CASSFARDYSNQPQHF. The CDR3 region has the DNA TGCGCCAGCAGCTTTGCTAGGGACTATAGCAATCAGCCCCAGCATTTT. This sequence joins TRBV5-1 and TRBJ1-5; maybe TRBD1 (5 bases). V lost 2 bases, J lost 0 bases, and 12 bases lay in between. CDR3 length equals 16 residues. In germline, CDR1 is SGHRS, CDR2 YFSETQ.

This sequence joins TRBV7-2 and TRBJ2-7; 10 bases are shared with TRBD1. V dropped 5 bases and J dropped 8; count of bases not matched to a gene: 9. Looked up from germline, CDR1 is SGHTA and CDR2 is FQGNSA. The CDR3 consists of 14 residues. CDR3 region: CASSRRDRGYQQYF. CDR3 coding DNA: TGTGCCAGCAGCCGCCGGGACAGGGGATACCAGCAGTACTTC.

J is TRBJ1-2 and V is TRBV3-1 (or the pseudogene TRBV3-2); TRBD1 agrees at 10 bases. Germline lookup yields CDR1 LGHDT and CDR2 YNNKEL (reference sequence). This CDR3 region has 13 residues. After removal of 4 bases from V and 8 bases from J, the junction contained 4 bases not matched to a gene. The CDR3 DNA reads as TGTGCCAGCAGCCTCGAGGGACAGGGGGGCTACACCTTC. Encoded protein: CASSLEGQGGYTF.

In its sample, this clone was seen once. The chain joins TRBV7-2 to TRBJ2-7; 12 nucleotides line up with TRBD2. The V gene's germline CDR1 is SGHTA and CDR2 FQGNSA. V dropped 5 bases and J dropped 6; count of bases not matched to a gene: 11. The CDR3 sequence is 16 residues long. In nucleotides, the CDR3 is TGTGCCAGCAGCCAACCTCTAGCGGGAGGGGGAGGCGAGCAGTACTTC. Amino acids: CASSQPLAGGGGEQYF.

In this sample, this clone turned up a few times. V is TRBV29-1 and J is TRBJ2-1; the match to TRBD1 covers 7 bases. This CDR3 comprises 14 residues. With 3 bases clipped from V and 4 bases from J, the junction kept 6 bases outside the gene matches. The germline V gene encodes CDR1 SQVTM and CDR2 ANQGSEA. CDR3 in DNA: TGCAGCGTTGAGGTGACAGGGATGTACAATGAGCAGTTCTTC. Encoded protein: CSVEVTGMYNEQFF.

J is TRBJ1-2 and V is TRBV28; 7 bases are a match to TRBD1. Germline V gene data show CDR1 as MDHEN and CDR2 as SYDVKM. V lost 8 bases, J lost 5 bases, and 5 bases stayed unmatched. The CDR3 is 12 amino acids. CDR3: CASGRGQYGYTF. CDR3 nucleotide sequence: TGTGCCAGCGGAAGGGGGCAGTATGGCTACACCTTC.

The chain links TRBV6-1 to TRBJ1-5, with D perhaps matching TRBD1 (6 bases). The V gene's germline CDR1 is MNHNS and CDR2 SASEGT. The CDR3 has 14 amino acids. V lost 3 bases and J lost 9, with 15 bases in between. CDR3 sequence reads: CASSESQGFRPQHF. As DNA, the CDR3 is TGTGCCAGCAGTGAGTCCCAGGGGTTTCGGCCCCAGCATTTT.

The DNA for the CDR3 is TGTGCCAGCAGTTTATTACTAGCGAACAATGAGCAGTTCTTC. Amino acid sequence: CASSLLLANNEQFF. This rearrangement joins TRBV27 to TRBJ2-1, with 7 bases fitting TRBD2. J lost 5 bases, V lost 1 base, and 2 bases had no gene match. This CDR3 comprises 14 residues. Germline loops: CDR1 MNHEY, CDR2 SMNVEV (reference sequence).

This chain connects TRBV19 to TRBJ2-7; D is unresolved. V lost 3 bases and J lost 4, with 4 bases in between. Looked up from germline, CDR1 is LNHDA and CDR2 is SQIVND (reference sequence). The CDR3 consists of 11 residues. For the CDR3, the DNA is TGTGCCAGTAGTATGGGGTACGAGCAGTACTTC. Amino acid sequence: CASSMGYEQYF.

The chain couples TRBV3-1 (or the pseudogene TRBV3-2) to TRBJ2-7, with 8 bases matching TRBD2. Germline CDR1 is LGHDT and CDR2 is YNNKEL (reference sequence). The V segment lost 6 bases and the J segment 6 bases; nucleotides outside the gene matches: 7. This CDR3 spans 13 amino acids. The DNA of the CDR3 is TGTGCCAGCAGGGCAGCGGGAGTAATCGAGCAGTACTTC. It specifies CASRAAGVIEQYF.